This TCR beta chain was documented in a study of blood T cell repertoires in COVID-19. Study-wide context: T cells, B-cell-depleted T cells, or PBMCs supplied cDNA or gDNA.

Repertoires were generated with immunoSEQ multiplex PCR, while TCRdb's copy carries only in-frame clones and drops some. The table lists 250,000 or so clones, around 89% of them singletons. Trimming cost V 2 bases and J 8 bases; bases outside gene matches: 14. CDR1 is LGHNA and CDR2 is YSLEER in the germline V gene. This CDR3 region has 17 residues. The chain links TRBV4-3 to TRBJ1-2, with 10 bases lining up with TRBD1. Sequencing input: peripheral blood. This TCR was recovered from a man aged 25 to 45 with COVID-19, enrolled during active disease. CDR3 amino acids: CASSQSPGGTGEVGYTF. The CDR3 coding sequence is TGCGCCAGCAGCCAATCCCCGGGAGGGACAGGGGAAGTCGGCTACACCTTC.